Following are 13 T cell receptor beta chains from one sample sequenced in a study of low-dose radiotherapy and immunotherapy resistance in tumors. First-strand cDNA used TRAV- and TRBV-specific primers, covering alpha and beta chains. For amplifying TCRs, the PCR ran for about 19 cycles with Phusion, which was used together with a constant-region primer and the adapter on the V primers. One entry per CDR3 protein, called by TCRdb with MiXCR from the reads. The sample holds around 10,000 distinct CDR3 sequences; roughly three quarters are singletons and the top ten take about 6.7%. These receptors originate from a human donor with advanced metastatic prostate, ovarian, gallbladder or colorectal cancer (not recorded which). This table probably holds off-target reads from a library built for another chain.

The CDR3 sequence is CASSPGLAGASTDTQYF. CDR3 DNA: TGTGCCAGCAGCCCGGGACTAGCGGGGGCCAGCACAGATACGCAGTATTTT. J is TRBJ2-3 and V is TRBV3-1; TRBD2 aligns across 14 bases. The J segment lost 0 bases and the V segment lost 4 bases, leaving 3 bases of the junction unmatched. CDR1 is LGHDT, CDR2 YNNKEL, per germline (reference sequence). The CDR3 loop spans 17 amino acids.

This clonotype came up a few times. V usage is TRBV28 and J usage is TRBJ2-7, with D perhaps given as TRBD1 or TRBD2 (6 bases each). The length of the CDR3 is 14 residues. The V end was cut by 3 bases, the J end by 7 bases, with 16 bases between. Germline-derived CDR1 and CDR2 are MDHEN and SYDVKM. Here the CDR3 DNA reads TGTGCCAGCAGTTTTCGGCGGGAAAGGGGGGAGCAGTACTTC. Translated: CASSFRRERGEQYF.

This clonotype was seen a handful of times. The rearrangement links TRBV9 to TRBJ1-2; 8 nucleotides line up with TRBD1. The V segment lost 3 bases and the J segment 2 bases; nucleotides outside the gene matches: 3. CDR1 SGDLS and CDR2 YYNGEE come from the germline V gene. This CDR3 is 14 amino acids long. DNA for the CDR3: TGTGCCAGCAGCGAGACAGGGGCGAACTATGGCTACACCTTC. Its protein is CASSETGANYGYTF.

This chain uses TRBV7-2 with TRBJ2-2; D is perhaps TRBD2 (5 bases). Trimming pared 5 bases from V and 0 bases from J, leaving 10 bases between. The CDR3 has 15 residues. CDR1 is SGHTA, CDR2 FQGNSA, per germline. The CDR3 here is CASSLRETNTGELFF. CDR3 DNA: TGTGCCAGCAGCCTCCGGGAAACGAACACCGGGGAGCTGTTTTTT.

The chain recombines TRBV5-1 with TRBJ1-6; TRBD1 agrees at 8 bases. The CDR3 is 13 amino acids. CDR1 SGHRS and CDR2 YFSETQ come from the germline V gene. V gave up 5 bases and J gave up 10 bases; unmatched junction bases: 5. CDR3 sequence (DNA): TGCGCCAGCAGAGCGGACAGGGACTCACCCCTCCACTTT. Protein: CASRADRDSPLHF.

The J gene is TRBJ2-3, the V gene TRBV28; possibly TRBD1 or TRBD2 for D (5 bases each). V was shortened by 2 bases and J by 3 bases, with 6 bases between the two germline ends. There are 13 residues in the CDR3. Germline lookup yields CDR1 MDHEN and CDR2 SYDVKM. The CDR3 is CASSLGGTDTQYF. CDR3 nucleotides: TGTGCCAGCAGTTTAGGGGGAACAGATACGCAGTATTTT.

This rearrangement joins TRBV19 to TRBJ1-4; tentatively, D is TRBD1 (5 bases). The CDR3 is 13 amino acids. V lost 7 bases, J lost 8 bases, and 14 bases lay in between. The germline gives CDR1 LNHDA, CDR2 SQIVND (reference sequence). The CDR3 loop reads CASKRRGEEKLFF. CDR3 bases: TGTGCCAGTAAACGGAGGGGAGAGGAAAAACTGTTTTTT.

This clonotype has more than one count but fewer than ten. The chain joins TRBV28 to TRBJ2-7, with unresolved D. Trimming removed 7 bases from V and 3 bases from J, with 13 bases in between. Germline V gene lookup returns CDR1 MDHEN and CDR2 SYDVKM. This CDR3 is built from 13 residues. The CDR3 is CASIGASFYEQYF. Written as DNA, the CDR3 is TGTGCCAGCATTGGTGCGTCTTTCTACGAGCAGTACTTC.

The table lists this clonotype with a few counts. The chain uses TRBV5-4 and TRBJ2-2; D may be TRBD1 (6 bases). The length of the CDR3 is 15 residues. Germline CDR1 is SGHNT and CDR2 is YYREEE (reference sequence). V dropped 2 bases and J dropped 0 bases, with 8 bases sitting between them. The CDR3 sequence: CASSLQGANTGELFF. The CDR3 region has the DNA TGTGCCAGCAGCTTACAGGGCGCGAACACCGGGGAGCTGTTTTTT.

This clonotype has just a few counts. The CDR3 loop is CASSPGQGYGYTF. In nucleotides, the CDR3 is TGCGCCAGCAGCCCGGGACAGGGCTATGGCTACACCTTC. The chain carries TRBV5-1 and TRBJ1-2; TRBD1 matches 9 bases. This CDR3 comprises 13 residues. The V gene's germline CDR1 is SGHRS and CDR2 YFSETQ. J lost 4 bases, V lost 4 bases, and 2 bases had no gene match.

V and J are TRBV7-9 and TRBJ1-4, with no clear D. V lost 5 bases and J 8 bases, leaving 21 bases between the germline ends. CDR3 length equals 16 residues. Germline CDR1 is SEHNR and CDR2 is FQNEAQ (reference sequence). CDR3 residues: CASSPQYGVRKEKLFF. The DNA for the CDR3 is TGTGCCAGCAGCCCACAATACGGGGTCCGGAAAGAAAAACTGTTTTTT.

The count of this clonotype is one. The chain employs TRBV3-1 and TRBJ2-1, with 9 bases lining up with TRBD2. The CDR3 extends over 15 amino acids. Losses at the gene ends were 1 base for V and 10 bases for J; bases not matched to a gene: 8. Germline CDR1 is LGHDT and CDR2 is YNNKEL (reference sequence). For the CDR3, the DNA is TGTGCCAGCAGCCAAGCCATAGCGGGAGAGGCCGAGCAGTTCTTC. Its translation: CASSQAIAGEAEQFF.

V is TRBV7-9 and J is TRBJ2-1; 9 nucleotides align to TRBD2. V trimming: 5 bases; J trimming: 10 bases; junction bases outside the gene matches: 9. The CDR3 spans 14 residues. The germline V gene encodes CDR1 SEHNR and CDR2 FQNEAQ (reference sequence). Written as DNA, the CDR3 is TGTGCCAGCAGCCTCGGCGGGACTAGCTGGGAGCAGTTCTTC. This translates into CASSLGGTSWEQFF.